This T cell receptor (beta chain) derives from a study of T-cell memory formation after mild COVID-19. Study in general: TCR clustering was largely donor specific.

Researchers used 5'RACE with constant-segment primers to make TCR alpha and TCR beta cDNA libraries that carry sample barcodes and UMIs. TCRdb passed the 5' RACE reads through MiXCR, listing each CDR3 protein once. The data contain more than 300,000 distinct CDR3 sequences, around a fifth of them singletons. Of note for this clonotype: Its specificity is not known. The junction departs from germline at one end; a sequencing error may be responsible.

CDR1 is LGHNA, CDR2 YSLEER, per germline. The CDR3 runs to 15 residues. General study results and limits: Clones shrinking between day 15 and 85 showed a balanced CD4/CD8 split, and those that grew later tilted toward CD4+.

The chain joins TRBV4-3 to TRBJ2-5; the D is unclear. The origin of this receptor is a man aged 18 to 30 who had mild COVID-19 (a few samples of this study predate the infection). Cell type and time point are not known. Sequencing was performed on PBMCs or a T cell subset sorted from them (not recorded which). CDR3 bases: TGCGCCAGCAGCCAATATCCCCTGGTGGCGGAGACCAAGTACTTC. This translates into CASSQYPLVAETKYF.